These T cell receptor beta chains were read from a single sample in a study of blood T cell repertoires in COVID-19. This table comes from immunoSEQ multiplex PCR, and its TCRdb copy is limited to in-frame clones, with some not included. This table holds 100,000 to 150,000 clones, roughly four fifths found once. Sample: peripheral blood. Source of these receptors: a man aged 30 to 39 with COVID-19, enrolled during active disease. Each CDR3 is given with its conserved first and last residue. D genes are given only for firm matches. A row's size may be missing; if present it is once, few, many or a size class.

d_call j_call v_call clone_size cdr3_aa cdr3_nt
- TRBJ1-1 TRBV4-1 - CASSQDGQGDEAFF TGCGCCAGCAGCCAAGATGGCCAGGGCGATGAAGCTTTCTTT
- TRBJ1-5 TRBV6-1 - CASSEEGLQPQHF TGTGCCAGCAGTGAGGAGGGGCTGCAGCCCCAGCATTTT
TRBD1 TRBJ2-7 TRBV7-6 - CASSLAPRQGSYEQYF TGTGCCAGCAGCTTAGCCCCTCGACAGGGATCCTACGAGCAGTACTTC
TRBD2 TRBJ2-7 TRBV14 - CASSQAGLGGYEQYF TGTGCCAGCAGCCAGGCGGGACTAGGCGGTTACGAGCAGTACTTC
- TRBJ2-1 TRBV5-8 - CASSLARVGSGQFF TGTGCCAGCAGCTTGGCCAGAGTCGGGAGTGGGCAGTTCTTC
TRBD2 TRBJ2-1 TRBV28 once CASRTGLEYNEQFF TGTGCCAGCAGAACGGGACTAGAATACAATGAGCAGTTCTTC
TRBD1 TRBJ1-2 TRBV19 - CASSIQQGKAGYTF TGTGCCAGTAGTATCCAACAGGGGAAGGCAGGCTACACCTTC
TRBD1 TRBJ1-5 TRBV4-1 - CASSRFNDRGEFSNQPQHF TGCGCCAGCAGCCGATTCAATGACAGGGGTGAATTTAGCAATCAGCCCCAGCATTTT
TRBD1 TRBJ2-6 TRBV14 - CASSPLTGWPGANVLTF TGTGCCAGCAGCCCCCTGACAGGGTGGCCTGGGGCCAACGTCCTGACTTTC
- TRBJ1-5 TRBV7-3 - CASSRTVNQPQHF TGTGCCAGCAGCCGGACAGTTAATCAGCCCCAGCATTTT
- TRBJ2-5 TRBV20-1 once CSASLRARLPGETQYF TGCAGTGCTAGTTTGAGGGCTAGACTCCCAGGAGAGACCCAGTACTTC
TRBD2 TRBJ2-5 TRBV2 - CATAPGLATLGRETQYF TGTGCCACCGCGCCGGGACTAGCGACCCTAGGGAGAGAGACCCAGTACTTC
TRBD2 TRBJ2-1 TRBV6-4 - CASSDSAGGPLDEQFF TGTGCCAGCAGTGACTCCGCGGGGGGGCCTTTGGATGAGCAGTTCTTC
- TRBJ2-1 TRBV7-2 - CASSITGIGEQFF TGTGCCAGCAGCATAACAGGGATAGGTGAGCAGTTCTTC
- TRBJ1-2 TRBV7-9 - CASSSIYGYTF TGTGCCAGCAGCTCTATCTATGGCTACACCTTC
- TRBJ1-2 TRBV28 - CASSLLLNYGYTF TGTGCCAGCAGTTTACTACTTAACTATGGCTACACCTTC
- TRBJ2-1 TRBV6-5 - CASSSVEGGARNEQFF TGTGCCAGCAGTTCGGTAGAGGGGGGGGCGAGAAATGAGCAGTTCTTC
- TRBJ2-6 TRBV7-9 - CASSYRDDLGANVLTF TGTGCCAGCAGCTACAGAGACGACCTTGGGGCCAACGTCCTGACTTTC
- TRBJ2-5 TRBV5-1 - CASSLDRTGETQYF TGCGCCAGCAGCTTGGACAGGACGGGAGAGACCCAGTACTTC
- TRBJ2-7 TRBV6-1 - CASSERASSYEQYF TGTGCCAGCAGTGAGCGGGCTTCCTCCTACGAGCAGTACTTC
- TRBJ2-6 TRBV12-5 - CASGLGGENSGANVLTF TGTGCTAGTGGTCTGGGAGGTGAAAACTCCGGGGCCAACGTCCTGACTTTC
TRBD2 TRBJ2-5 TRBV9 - CASSLSGGQYQETQYF TGTGCCAGCAGCCTTAGCGGGGGACAGTACCAAGAGACCCAGTACTTC
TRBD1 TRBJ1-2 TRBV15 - CATSGDRGYGYTF TGTGCCACCAGCGGGGACAGGGGCTATGGCTACACCTTC
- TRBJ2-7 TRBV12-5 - CASALTGLEQYF TGTGCTAGTGCTCTCACAGGGCTCGAGCAGTACTTC
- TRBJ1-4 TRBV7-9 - CASSFNREENEKLFF TGTGCCAGCAGCTTCAACAGAGAAGAGAATGAAAAACTGTTTTTT
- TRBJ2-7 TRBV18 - CASSRAAEEQYF TGTGCCAGCTCACGGGCCGCTGAAGAGCAGTACTTC
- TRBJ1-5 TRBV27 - CASSLLAYQPQHF TGTGCCAGCAGTTTATTAGCTTATCAGCCCCAGCATTTT
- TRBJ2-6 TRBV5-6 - CASSLGQPNSGANVLTF TGTGCCAGCAGCTTGGGACAGCCCAACTCTGGGGCCAACGTCCTGACTTTC
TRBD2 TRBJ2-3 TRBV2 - CASRKIQLAISTDTQYF TGTGCCAGCAGGAAGATACAACTAGCGATAAGCACAGATACGCAGTATTTT
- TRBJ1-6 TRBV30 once CAWRDSYNSPLHF TGTGCCTGGAGAGACAGCTATAATTCACCCCTCCACTTT
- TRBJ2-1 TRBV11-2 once CASSSLAGNQAYNEQFF TGTGCCAGCAGCTCCCTGGCGGGAAATCAGGCTTACAATGAGCAGTTCTTC
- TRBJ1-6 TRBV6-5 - CASSSERSSYNSPLHF TGTGCCAGCAGTTCCGAAAGGAGCTCCTATAATTCACCCCTCCACTTT
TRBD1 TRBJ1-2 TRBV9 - CASSQPTGEASNYGYTF TGTGCCAGCAGCCAGCCGACAGGGGAGGCTTCTAACTATGGCTACACCTTC
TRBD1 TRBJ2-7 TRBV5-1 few CASTAAGRGYEQYF TGCGCCAGCACCGCGGCGGGCAGGGGGTACGAGCAGTACTTC
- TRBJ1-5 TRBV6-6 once CASSYNGQTNQPQHF TGTGCCAGCAGTTATAACGGACAGACAAATCAGCCCCAGCATTTT
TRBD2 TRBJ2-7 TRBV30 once CAWRGAGEQYF TGTGCCTGGAGGGGAGCGGGGGAGCAGTACTTC
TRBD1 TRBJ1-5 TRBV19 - CASSGGTVPFNQPQHF TGTGCCAGTAGTGGAGGGACAGTTCCTTTCAATCAGCCCCAGCATTTT
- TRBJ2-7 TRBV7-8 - CASSSGGSDYEQYF TGTGCCAGCAGCTCGGGGGGCTCCGACTACGAGCAGTACTTC
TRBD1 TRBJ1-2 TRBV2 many CASSVSAGQGYGYTF TGTGCCAGCAGTGTGTCAGCGGGACAGGGCTATGGCTACACCTTC
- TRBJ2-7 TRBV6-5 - CASSYERGTYEQYF TGTGCCAGCAGTTATGAAAGGGGAACCTACGAGCAGTACTTC
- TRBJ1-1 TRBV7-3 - CASSFVPKGRNTEAFF TGTGCCAGCAGCTTTGTGCCCAAGGGGCGGAACACTGAAGCTTTCTTT
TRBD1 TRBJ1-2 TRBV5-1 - CASSPRDRGRHYGYTF TGCGCCAGCAGCCCCCGGGACAGGGGGCGTCACTATGGCTACACCTTC
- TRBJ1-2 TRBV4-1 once CASSQVYRNTNYGYTF TGCGCCAGCAGCCAAGTATACAGGAATACTAACTATGGCTACACCTTC
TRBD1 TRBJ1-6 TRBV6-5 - CASNNNRGRGSPLHF TGTGCCAGCAACAACAACAGGGGTCGGGGTTCACCCCTCCACTTT
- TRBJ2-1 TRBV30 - CAWSVQRNEQFF TGTGCCTGGAGTGTACAGCGGAATGAGCAGTTCTTC
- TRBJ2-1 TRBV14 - CASSLPGLGYNEQFF TGTGCCAGCAGCCTGCCGGGACTGGGTTACAATGAGCAGTTCTTC
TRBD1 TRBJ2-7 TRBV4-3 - CASSLGQGSYEQYF TGCGCCAGCAGCCTGGGACAGGGCTCCTACGAGCAGTACTTC
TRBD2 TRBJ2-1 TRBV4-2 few CASSQSSGSYNEQFF TGTGCCAGCAGCCAATCTAGCGGGAGTTACAATGAGCAGTTCTTC
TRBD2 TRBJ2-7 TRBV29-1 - CSVRTSGSLYEQYF TGCAGCGTGAGGACTAGCGGGAGCCTTTACGAGCAGTACTTC
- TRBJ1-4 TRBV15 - CATSRDRYNEKLFF TGTGCCACCAGCAGAGACAGGTACAATGAAAAACTGTTTTTT
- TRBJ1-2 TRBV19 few CASSISGTSNYGYTF TGTGCCAGTAGTATCTCCGGGACTAGCAACTATGGCTACACCTTC
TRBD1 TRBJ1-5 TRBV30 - CAWSATGGQPQHF TGTGCCTGGAGTGCTACAGGGGGTCAGCCCCAGCATTTT
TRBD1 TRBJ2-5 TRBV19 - CASTEDRGLEETQYF TGTGCCAGTACCGAGGACAGGGGGCTGGAAGAGACCCAGTACTTC
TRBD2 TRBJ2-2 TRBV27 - CASSIAGVNTGELFF TGTGCCAGCAGCATAGCGGGAGTTAACACCGGGGAGCTGTTTTTT